The entry below describes one T cell receptor beta chain. The target antigen is unknown. Per the germline V gene, CDR1 is SGHVS and CDR2 is FQNEAQ. This CDR3 comprises 15 residues. J lost 2 bases, V lost 5 bases, and 6 bases had no gene match. The source of the sample is a study of shared clonotypes between healthy human individuals. Study in general: A couple of female and a few male donors aged 18 to 49 were enrolled. Researchers assigned three CD4 naive, three CD4 memory, two CD8 naive and one CD8 memory plate to each donor.

The protocol was immunoSEQ multiplex PCR, while the TCRdb copy is restricted to in-frame clones and leaves out a portion. The sample lists 2 million to 2.5 million clones, around 92% occurring once. The study, taken as a whole, reports: Estimated clonotype richness was generally higher in naive than memory subsets.

Source material: naive CD4+ T cells from PBMCs. Subset indicated: CD45RA+ positively selected. The clonotype was recovered from a man aged 18-30 years in good health. Some clones in this sample may be carry-over from other donors' samples. The V call is TRBV7-8, the J call TRBJ1-3, with 7 bases that match TRBD1. The CDR3 DNA follows: TGTGCCAGCAGCGCCGACAGGGTTCCTGGAAACACCATATATTTT. Protein: CASSADRVPGNTIYF. Full variable domain (missing parts from reference TRBV7-8 and TRBJ1-3): GAGVSQSPRYKVAKRGQDVALRCDPISGHVSLFWYQQALGQGPEFLTYFQNEAQLDKSGLPSDRFFAERPEGSVSTLKIQRTQQEDSAVYLCASSADRVPGNTIYFGEGSWLTVV.